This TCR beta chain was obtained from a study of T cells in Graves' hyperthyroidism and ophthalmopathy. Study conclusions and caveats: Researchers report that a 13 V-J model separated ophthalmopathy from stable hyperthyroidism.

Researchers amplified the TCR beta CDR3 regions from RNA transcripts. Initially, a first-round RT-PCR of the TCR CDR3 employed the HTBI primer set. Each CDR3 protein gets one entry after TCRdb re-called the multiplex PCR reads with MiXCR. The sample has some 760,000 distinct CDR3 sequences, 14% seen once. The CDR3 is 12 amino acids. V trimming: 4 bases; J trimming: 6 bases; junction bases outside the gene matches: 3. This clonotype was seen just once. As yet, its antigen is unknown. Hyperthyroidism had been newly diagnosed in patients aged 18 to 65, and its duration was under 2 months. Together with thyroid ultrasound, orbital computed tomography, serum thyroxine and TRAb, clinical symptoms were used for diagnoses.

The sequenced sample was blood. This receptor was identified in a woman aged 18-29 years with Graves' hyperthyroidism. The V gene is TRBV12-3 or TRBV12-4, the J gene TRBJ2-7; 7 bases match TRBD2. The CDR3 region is CASSWGGGEQYF. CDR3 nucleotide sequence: TGTGCCAGCAGTTGGGGGGGGGGCGAGCAGTACTTC.